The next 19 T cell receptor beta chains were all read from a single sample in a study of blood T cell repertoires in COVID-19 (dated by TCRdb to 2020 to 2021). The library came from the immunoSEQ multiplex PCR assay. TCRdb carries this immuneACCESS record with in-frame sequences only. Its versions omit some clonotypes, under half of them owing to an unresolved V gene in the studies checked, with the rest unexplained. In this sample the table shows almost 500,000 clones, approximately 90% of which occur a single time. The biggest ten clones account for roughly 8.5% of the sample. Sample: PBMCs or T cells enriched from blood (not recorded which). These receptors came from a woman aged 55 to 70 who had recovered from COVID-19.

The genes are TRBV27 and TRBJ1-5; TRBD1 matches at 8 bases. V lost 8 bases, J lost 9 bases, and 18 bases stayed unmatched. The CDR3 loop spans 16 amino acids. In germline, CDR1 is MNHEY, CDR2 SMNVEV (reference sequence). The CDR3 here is CASGDLGQGSLRPQHF. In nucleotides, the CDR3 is TGTGCCAGCGGGGACTTAGGACAGGGAAGTTTGCGGCCCCAGCATTTT.

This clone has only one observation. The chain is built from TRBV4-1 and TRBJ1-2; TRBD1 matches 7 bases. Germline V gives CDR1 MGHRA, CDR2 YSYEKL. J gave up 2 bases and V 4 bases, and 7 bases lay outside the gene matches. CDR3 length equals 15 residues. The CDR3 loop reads CASSPLAGGNYGYTF. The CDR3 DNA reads TGCGCCAGCAGCCCTCTGGCAGGGGGGAACTATGGCTACACCTTC.

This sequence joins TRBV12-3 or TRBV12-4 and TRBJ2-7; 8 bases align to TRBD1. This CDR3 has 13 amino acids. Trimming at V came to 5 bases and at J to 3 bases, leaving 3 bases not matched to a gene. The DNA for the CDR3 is TGTGCCAGCAGTCGGGACAGGAACTACGAGCAGTACGTC. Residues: CASSRDRNYEQYV.

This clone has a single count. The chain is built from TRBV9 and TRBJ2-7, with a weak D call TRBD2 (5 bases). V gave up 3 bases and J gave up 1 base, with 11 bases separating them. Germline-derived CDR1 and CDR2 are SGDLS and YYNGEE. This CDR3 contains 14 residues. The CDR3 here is CASSGGRGSYEQYF. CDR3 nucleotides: TGTGCCAGCAGCGGAGGCCGGGGTTCCTACGAGCAGTACTTC.

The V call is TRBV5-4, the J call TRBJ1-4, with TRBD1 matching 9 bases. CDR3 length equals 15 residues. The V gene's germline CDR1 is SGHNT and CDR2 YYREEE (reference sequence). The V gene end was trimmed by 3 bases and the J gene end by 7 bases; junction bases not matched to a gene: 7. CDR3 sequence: CASSYKGQGPEKLFF. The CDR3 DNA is TGTGCCAGCAGCTATAAGGGACAGGGACCTGAAAAACTGTTTTTT. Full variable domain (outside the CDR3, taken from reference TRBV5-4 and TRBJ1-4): ETGVTQSPTHLIKTRGQQVTLRCSSQSGHNTVSWYQQALGQGPQFIFQYYREEENGRGNFPPRFSGLQFPNYSSELNVNALELDDSALYLCASSYKGQGPEKLFFGSGTQLSVL.

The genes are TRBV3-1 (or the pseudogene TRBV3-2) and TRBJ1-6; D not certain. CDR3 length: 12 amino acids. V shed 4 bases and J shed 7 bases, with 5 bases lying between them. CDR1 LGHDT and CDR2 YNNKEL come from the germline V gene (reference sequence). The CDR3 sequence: CASSRVNSPLHF. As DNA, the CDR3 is TGTGCCAGCAGCCGCGTAAATTCACCCCTCCACTTT.

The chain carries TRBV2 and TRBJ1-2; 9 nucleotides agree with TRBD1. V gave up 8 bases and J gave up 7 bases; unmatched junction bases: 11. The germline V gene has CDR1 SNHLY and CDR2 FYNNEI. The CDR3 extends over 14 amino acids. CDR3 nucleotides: TGTGCCAGCGGCCGACCACAGGGGGCGGGTGGCTACACCTTC. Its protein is CASGRPQGAGGYTF. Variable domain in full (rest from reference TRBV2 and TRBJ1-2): EPEVTQTPSHQVTQMGQEVILRCVPISNHLYFYWYRQILGQKVEFLVSFYNNEISEKSEIFDDQFSVERPDGSNFTLKIRSTKLEDSAMYFCASGRPQGAGGYTFGSGTRLTVV.

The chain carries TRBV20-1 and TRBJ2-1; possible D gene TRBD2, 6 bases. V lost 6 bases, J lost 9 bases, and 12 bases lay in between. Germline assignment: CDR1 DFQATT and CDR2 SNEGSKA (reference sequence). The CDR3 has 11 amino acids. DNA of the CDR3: TGCAGTGCCCCTACCGGGGGTGAGCAGTTCTTC. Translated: CSAPTGGEQFF.

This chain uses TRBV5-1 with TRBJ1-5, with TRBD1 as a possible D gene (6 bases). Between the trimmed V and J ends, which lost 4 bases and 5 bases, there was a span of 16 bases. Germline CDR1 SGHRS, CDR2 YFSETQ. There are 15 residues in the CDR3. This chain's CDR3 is CASSGTGGRDQPQHF. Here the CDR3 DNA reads TGCGCCAGCAGCGGCACGGGGGGCAGGGATCAGCCCCAGCATTTT.

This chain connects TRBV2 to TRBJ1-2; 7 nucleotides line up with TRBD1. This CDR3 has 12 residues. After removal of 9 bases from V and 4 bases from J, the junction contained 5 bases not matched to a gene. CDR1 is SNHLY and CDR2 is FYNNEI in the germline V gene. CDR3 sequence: CASDRESYGYTF. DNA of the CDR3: TGTGCCAGTGACAGGGAGAGCTATGGCTACACCTTC.

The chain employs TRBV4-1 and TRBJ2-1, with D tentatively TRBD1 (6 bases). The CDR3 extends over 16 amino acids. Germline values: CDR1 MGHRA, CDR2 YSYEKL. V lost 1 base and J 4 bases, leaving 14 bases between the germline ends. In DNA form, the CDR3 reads TGCGCCAGCAGCCAAGCACCCGGGACACCTTACAATGAGCAGTTCTTC. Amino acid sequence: CASSQAPGTPYNEQFF.

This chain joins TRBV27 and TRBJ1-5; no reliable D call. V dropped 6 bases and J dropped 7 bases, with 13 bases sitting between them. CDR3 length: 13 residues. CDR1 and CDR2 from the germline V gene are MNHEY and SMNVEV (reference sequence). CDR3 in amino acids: CASSPTNGQPQHF. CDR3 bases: TGTGCCAGCAGCCCGACAAACGGACAGCCCCAGCATTTT.

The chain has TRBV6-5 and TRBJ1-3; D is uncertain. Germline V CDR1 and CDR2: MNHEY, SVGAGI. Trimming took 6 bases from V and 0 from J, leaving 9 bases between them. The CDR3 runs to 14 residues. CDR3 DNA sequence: TGTGCCAGCAGACCTTTAGCCTCTGGAAACACCATATATTTT. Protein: CASRPLASGNTIYF.

The CDR3 sequence: CASSSGYGYTF. The CDR3 bases are TGTGCCAGCAGCAGCGGGTATGGCTACACCTTC. The genes are TRBV5-6 and TRBJ1-2; D not certain. V dropped 4 bases and J dropped 5 bases, with 6 bases sitting between them. The CDR3 covers 11 residues. Per the germline V gene, CDR1 is SGHDT and CDR2 is YYEEEE. Using reference TRBV5-6 and TRBJ1-2 for the parts outside the CDR3, the full variable domain is DAGVTQSPTHLIKTRGQQVTLRCSPKSGHDTVSWYQQALGQGPQFIFQYYEEEERQRGNFPDRFSGHQFPNYSSELNVNALLLGDSALYLCASSSGYGYTFGSGTRLTVV.

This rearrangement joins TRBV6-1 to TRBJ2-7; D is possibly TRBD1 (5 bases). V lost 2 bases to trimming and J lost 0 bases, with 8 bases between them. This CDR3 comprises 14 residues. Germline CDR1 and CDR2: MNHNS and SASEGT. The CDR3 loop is CASSENRPSYEQYF. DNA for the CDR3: TGTGCCAGCAGTGAAAACAGGCCCTCCTACGAGCAGTACTTC.

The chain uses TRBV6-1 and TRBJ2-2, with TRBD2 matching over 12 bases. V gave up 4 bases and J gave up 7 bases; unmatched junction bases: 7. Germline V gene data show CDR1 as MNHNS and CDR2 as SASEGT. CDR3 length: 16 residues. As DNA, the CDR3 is TGTGCCAGCAGTGTGACTAGCGGGGGATCCGTCGGGGAGCTGTTTTTT. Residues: CASSVTSGGSVGELFF.

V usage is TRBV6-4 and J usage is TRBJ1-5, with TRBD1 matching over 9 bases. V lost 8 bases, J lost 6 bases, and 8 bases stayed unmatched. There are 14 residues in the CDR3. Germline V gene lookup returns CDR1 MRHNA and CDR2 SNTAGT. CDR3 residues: CASAPTGGGQPQHF. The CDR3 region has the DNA TGTGCCAGCGCCCCAACAGGGGGCGGTCAGCCCCAGCATTTT.

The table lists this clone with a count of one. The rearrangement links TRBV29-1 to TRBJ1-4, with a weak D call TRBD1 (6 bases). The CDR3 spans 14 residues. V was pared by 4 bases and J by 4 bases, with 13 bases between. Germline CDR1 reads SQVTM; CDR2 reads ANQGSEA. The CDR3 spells CSVGGGAGNEKLFF. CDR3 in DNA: TGCAGCGTTGGTGGGGGCGCGGGTAATGAAAAACTGTTTTTT.

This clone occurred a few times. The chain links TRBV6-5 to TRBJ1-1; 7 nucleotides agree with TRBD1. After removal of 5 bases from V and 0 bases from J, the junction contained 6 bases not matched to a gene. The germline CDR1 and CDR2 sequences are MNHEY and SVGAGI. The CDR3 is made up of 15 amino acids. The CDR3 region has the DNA TGTGCCAGCAGTACCGACGGGACAGTGAACACTGAAGCTTTCTTT. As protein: CASSTDGTVNTEAFF.